A selection of T cell receptor beta chains follows, all from one sample in a study of blood T cell repertoires in COVID-19. The repertoire was sequenced with immunoSEQ multiplex PCR; TCRdb's copy has only in-frame clones and lacks some. The sample shows 250,000 to 350,000 clones, approximately 88% of them seen only once. The specimen was peripheral blood. The receptor set was obtained from a man aged 18 to 35 with active or convalescent COVID-19. CDR3s include the opening cysteine and the closing phenylalanine or tryptophan. A D gene is named only where the DNA matches it firmly. The size entry is marked missing in some rows and otherwise reads once, few, many or a size class.

TRBV13	-	-	TRBJ1-4	TGTGCCAGCAGCTTAGAGAGTAATGAAAAACTGTTTTTT	CASSLESNEKLFF
TRBV12-3/TRBV12-4	-	-	TRBJ1-2	TGTGCCAGCAGTTCAACAGGGCCTGGCTACACCTTC	CASSSTGPGYTF
TRBV9	-	-	TRBJ2-2	TGTGCCAGCAGCGTATTTTCAGGGGAGCCCTCGAACACCGGGGAGCTGTTTTTT	CASSVFSGEPSNTGELFF
TRBV9	-	-	TRBJ2-2	TGTGCCAGCAGCGTAGACACCAAAGGGGTCACCGGGGAGCTGTTTTTT	CASSVDTKGVTGELFF
TRBV9	-	few	TRBJ1-2	TGTGCCAGCAGCCCCCCGGGGAGATGGTACACCTTC	CASSPPGRWYTF
TRBV19	TRBD1	-	TRBJ2-7	TGTGCCAGTAGTACACCGGGACAGGGTTTCCACGAGCAGTACTTC	CASSTPGQGFHEQYF
TRBV4-1	-	-	TRBJ2-3	TGCGCCAGCAGCCAAGTTATCAGTACAGATACGCAGTATTTT	CASSQVISTDTQYF
TRBV7-9	-	-	TRBJ2-7	TGTGCCAGCAGTTTCAGCTACGAGCAGTACTTC	CASSFSYEQYF
TRBV29-1	-	-	TRBJ2-2	TGCAGCGTTGATTCCTCGTCCACCGGGGAGCTGTTTTTT	CSVDSSSTGELFF
TRBV6-2/TRBV6-3	-	-	TRBJ2-5	TGTGCCAGCAGTTATGAGGAAGAGACCCAGTACTTC	CASSYEEETQYF
TRBV6-5	-	-	TRBJ1-3	TGTGCCAGCAGTCCATCGGACAGTCTTTACACCATATATTTT	CASSPSDSLYTIYF
TRBV9	TRBD2	-	TRBJ2-1	TGTGCCAGCAGCGAAGCGGGGGGCTACAATGAGCAGTTCTTC	CASSEAGGYNEQFF
TRBV29-1	TRBD1	-	TRBJ2-7	TGCAGCGTTGACCCGACAGGGGGCGCGTACGAGCAGTACTTC	CSVDPTGGAYEQYF
TRBV6-5	-	-	TRBJ1-2	TGTGCCAGCAGTTACCATACCGACAGGCCGTATGGCTACACCTTC	CASSYHTDRPYGYTF
TRBV7-2	TRBD1	-	TRBJ2-1	TGTGCCAGCAGCTTATCCGGGACAGCCTACAATGAGCAGTTCTTC	CASSLSGTAYNEQFF